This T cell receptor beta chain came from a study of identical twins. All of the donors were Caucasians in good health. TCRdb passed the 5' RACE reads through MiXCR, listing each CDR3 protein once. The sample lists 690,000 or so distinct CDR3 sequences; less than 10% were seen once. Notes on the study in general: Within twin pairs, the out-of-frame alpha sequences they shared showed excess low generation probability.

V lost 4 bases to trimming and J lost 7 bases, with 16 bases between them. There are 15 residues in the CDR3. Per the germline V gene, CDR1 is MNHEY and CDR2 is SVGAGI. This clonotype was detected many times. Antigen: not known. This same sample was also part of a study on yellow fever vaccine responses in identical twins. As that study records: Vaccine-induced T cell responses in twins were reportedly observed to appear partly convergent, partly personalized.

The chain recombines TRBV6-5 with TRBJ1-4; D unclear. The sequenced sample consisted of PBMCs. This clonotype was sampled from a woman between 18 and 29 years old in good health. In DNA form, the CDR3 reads TGTGCCAGCAGTTCCACCTACCAATGGGGTGAAAAACTGTTTTTT. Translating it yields CASSSTYQWGEKLFF.